This record concerns one TCR beta chain sequence. What it binds is unknown. This entry belongs to a study of T-cell memory formation after mild COVID-19. Study-level background: Clusters of TCRs were largely donor specific.

Per germline, CDR1 MGHRA and CDR2 YSYEKL. The V end lost 3 bases, the J end lost 6 bases, and 8 bases lay between the germline ends. This CDR3 is built from 12 residues. The study's findings and limits: The CD4+ clones that contracted clustered mainly within CM and EM, and the CD8+ clones concentrated in EMRA.

From 5'RACE with constant-segment primers came TCR alpha and TCR beta cDNA libraries that carried sample barcodes and UMIs. One entry per CDR3 protein, called by TCRdb with MiXCR from the 5' RACE reads. The sample has roughly 100,000 distinct CDR3 sequences, less than 15% seen once. The clonotype originates from a man in his late teens or twenties who had mild COVID-19 (a few samples of this study predate the infection). Cell type and time point are not known. The chain joins TRBV4-1 to TRBJ1-1; D is ambiguous. The sequencing sample was made of PBMCs or a T cell subset sorted from them (not recorded which). The CDR3 DNA follows: TGCGCCAGCAGCCAGGTGGCAGCTGAAGCTTTCTTT. Translation gives CASSQVAAEAFF.